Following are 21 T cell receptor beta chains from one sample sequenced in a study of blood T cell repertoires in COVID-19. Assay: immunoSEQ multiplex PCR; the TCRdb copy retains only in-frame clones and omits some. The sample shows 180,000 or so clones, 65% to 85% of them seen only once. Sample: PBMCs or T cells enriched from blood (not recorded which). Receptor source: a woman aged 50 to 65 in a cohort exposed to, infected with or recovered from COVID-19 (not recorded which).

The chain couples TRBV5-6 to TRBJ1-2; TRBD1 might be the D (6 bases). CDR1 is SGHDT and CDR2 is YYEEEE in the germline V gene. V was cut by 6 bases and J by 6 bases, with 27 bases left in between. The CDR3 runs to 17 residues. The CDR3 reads CASIPGHFGGRGHGYTF. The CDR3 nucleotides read TGTGCCAGCATCCCGGGGCATTTCGGGGGGCGCGGCCATGGCTACACCTTC.

DNA of the CDR3: TGTGCCAGCAGCCAAGACAGGGGGCGGGAAGCTTTCTTT. Translating it yields CASSQDRGREAFF. The chain has TRBV7-6 and TRBJ1-1, with 10 bases identical to TRBD1. CDR1 SGHVS and CDR2 FNYEAQ come from the germline V gene. The CDR3 is 13 amino acids. The V gene end was trimmed by 5 bases and the J gene end by 8 bases; junction bases not matched to a gene: 5.

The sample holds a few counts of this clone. This CDR3 is CASSRGVGAEQYF. CDR3 coding DNA: TGTGCCAGCAGCCGAGGGGTGGGGGCCGAGCAGTACTTC. The chain employs TRBV11-3 and TRBJ2-7; weak D call: TRBD1 (6 bases). The CDR3 runs to 13 residues. Germline V CDR1 and CDR2: SGHNT, YENEEA. The ends were cut back, 5 bases at V and 6 bases at J, with 14 bases in the middle. Full variable domain (outside the CDR3, taken from reference TRBV11-3 and TRBJ2-7): EAGVVQSPRYKIIEKKQPVAFWCNPISGHNTLYWYLQNLGQGPELLIRYENEEAVDDSQLPKDRFSAERLKGVDSTLKIQPAELGDSAVYLCASSRGVGAEQYFGPGTRLTVT.

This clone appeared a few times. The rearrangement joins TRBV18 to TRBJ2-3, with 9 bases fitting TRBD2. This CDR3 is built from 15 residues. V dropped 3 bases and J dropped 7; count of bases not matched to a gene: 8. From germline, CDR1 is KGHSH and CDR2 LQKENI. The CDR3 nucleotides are TGTGCCAGCTCACCTAGCAGCGGGAGGTCGTATACGCAGTATTTT. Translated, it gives CASSPSSGRSYTQYF.

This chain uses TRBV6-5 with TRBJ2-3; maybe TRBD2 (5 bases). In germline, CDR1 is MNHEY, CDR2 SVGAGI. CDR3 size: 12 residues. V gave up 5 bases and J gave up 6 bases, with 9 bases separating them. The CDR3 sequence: CASSIARDTQYF. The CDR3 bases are TGTGCCAGCAGTATAGCGCGCGATACGCAGTATTTT.

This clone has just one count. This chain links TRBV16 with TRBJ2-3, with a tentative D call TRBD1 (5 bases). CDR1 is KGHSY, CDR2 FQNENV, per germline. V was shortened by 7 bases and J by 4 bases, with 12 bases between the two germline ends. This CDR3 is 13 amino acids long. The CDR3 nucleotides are TGTGCCAGCAACCAGGGCTGGTCAGATACGCAGTATTTT. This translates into CASNQGWSDTQYF.

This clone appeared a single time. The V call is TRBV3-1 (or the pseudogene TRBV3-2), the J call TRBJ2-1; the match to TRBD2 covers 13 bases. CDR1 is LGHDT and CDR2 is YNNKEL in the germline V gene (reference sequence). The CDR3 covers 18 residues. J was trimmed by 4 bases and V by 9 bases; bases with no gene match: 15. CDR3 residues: CASTGYTSGGAPYNEQFF. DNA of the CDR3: TGTGCCAGTACCGGCTATACTAGCGGGGGGGCCCCTTACAATGAGCAGTTCTTC.

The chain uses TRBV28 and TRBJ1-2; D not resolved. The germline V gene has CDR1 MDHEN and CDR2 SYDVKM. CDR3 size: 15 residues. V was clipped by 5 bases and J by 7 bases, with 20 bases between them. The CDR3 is CASSPSGDGVPGYTF. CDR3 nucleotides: TGTGCCAGCAGTCCGAGCGGAGACGGGGTGCCTGGCTACACCTTC.

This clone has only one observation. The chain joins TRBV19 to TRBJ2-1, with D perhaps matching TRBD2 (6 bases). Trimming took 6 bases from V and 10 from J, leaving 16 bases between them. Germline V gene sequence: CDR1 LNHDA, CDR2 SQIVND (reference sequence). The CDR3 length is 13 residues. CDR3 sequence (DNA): TGTGCCAGTAGAGCCGTCCTAGCGAGGGAGCAGTTCTTC. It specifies CASRAVLAREQFF.

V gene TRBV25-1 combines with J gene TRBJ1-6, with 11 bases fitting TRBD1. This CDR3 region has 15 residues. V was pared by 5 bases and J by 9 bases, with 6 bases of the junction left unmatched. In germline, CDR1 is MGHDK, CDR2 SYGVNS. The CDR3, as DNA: TGTGCCAGCAGTAGGGGACAGGGGGTTGGTTCACCCCTCCACTTT. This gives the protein CASSRGQGVGSPLHF.

CDR3 residues: CASSFGGGYNQPQHF. CDR3 bases: TGTGCCAGCAGCTTTGGGGGCGGGTACAATCAGCCCCAGCATTTT. The V call is TRBV5-4, the J call TRBJ1-5; a weak D match, TRBD1 (6 bases). Trimming removed 2 bases from V and 3 bases from J, with 12 bases in between. The CDR3 runs 15 residues. Per germline, CDR1 SGHNT and CDR2 YYREEE (reference sequence).

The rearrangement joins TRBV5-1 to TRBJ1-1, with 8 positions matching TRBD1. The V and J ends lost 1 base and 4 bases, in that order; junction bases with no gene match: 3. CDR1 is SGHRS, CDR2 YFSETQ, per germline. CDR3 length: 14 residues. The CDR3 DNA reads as TGCGCCAGCAGCTTGCAAACAGGGGGCACTGAAGCTTTCTTT. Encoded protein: CASSLQTGGTEAFF.

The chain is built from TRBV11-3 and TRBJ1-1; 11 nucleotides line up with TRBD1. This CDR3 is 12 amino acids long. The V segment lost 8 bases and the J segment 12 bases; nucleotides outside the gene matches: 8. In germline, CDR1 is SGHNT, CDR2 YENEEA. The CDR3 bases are TGTGCCAGCTCCCGGACAGGGGGCGCGACTTTCTTT. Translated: CASSRTGGATFF.

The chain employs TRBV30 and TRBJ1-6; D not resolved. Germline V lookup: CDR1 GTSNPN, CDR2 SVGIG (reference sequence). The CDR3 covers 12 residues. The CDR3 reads CAAAPDNSPLHF. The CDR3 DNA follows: TGTGCTGCGGCCCCCGATAATTCACCCCTCCACTTT.

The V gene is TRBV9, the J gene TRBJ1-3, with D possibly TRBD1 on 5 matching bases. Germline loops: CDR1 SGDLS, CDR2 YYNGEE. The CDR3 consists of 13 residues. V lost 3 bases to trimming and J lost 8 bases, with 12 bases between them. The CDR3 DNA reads TGTGCCAGCAGCGCCGGGACTCTGGACACCATATATTTT. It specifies CASSAGTLDTIYF.

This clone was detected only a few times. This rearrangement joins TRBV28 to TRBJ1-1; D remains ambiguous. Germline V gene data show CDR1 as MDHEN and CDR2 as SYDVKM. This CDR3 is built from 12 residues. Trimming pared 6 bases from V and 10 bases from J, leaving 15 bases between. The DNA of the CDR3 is TGTGCCAGCAGCGTCGCTCTGCTACGAGCTTTCTTT. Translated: CASSVALLRAFF.

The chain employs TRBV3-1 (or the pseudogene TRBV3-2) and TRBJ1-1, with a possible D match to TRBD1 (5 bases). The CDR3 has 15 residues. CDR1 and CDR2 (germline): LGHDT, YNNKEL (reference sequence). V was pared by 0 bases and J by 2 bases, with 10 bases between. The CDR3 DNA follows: TGTGCCAGCAGCCAAGAATGGGGGGTAAACACTGAAGCTTTCTTT. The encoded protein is CASSQEWGVNTEAFF.

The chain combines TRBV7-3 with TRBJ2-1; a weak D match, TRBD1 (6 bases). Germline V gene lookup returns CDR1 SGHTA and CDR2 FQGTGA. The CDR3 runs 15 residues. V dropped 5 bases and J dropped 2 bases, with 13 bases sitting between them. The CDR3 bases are TGTGCCAGCAGCGAAGTTCAGGGGACCTACAATGAGCAGTTCTTC. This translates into CASSEVQGTYNEQFF.

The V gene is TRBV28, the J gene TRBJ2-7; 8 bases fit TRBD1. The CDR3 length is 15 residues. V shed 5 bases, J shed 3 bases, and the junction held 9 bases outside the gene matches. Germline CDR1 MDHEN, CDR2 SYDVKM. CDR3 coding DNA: TGTGCCAGCAGTGAGGACAGGGATACCCACTACGAGCAGTACTTC. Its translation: CASSEDRDTHYEQYF.

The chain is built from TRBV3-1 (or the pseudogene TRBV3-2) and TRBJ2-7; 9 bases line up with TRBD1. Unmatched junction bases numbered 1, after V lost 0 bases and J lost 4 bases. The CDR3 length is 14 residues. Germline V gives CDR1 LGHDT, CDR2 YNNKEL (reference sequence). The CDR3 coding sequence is TGTGCCAGCAGCCAAGAGGACAGGGGTTACGAGCAGTACTTC. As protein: CASSQEDRGYEQYF.

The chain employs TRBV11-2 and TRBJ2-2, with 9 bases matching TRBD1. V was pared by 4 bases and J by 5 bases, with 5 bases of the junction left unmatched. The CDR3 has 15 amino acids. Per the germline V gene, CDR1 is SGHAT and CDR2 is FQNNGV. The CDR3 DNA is TGTGCCAGCAGCTCCGAGGACAGGGGAACCGGGGAGCTGTTTTTT. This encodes CASSSEDRGTGELFF.